This TCR beta chain was sequenced in a study of metastatic and nonmetastatic thyroid tumors. Study-level points and caveats: In both blood and tumor samples, TCR beta diversity was reported significantly higher for malignant than benign nodules.

Source study methods: Clinicopathological groups supplied CDR3 differences that were used to build a distant-metastasis classifier for papillary thyroid cancer. TCRdb re-clonotyped the PCR reads via MiXCR. The V and J calls were determined by TCRdb, not by the authors. This sample has about 70,000 clones, with 15% to 20% found just once. With 2 bases clipped from V and 3 bases from J, the junction kept 9 bases outside the gene matches. From germline, CDR1 is SNHLY and CDR2 FYNNEI. The CDR3 runs to 20 residues. This clone was counted ten times or more. Its antigen is as yet unknown. No patient had received any treatment before thyroid surgery.

The specimen sequenced was blood. The genes are TRBV2 and TRBJ2-2; 16 nucleotides align to TRBD2. The clonotype originates from a female donor with papillary thyroid cancer or a benign thyroid nodule (not recorded which). Some clones in this sample may be carry-over from other donors' samples. CDR3 protein: CASSEFVGLAGGHDTGELFF. The DNA for the CDR3 is TGTGCCAGCAGTGAATTTGTGGGACTAGCGGGAGGGCATGACACCGGGGAGCTGTTTTTT.